The 16 T cell receptor beta chains given below trace back to one sample, sequenced in a study of beta chain features in type 1 diabetes (dated 2018 in TCRdb). Results and caveats for the whole study, not just this receptor: In all four CD4+ subsets, TCRB CDR3 length was moderately but significantly shorter in type 1 diabetes patients.

Their antigen targets remain unknown. Library construction relied on the immunoSEQ multiplex PCR assay. The High Capacity cDNA Reverse Transcription Kit was used to reverse transcribe all of the isolated RNA, meaning that expressed TCRB transcripts were what got sequenced. TCRdb retrieved this table from immuneACCESS and kept in-frame rearrangements only. Not all clones are present; in checked studies, unresolved V genes account for under half, and no reason is known for the remainder. Across this sample there are 120,000 or so clones, with 17% seen only once. The leading ten clones occupy around 2.5% of the sample. The sequencing sample was made of central memory CD4+ T cells from blood. These receptors were collected from a man aged 18-30 years with type 1 diabetes.

This clone was detected a few times. The chain carries TRBV18 and TRBJ1-2; no clear D gene. In germline, CDR1 is KGHSH, CDR2 LQKENI. V gave up 1 base and J gave up 3 bases, with 9 bases separating them. CDR3 length equals 14 residues. The CDR3 sequence: CASSPQGLDYGYTF. As DNA, the CDR3 is TGTGCCAGCTCACCACAGGGCTTGGACTATGGCTACACCTTC.

This clone was observed a few times. J is TRBJ1-1 and V is TRBV19; 8 positions agree with TRBD1. The CDR3 contains 11 residues. Germline V gene data show CDR1 as LNHDA and CDR2 as SQIVND (reference sequence). The J segment lost 11 bases and the V segment lost 5 bases, leaving 4 bases of the junction unmatched. The CDR3 coding sequence is TGTGCCAGTAGTGCTCAGGGGGCGGCTTTCTTT. Translated: CASSAQGAAFF.

The table lists this clone with many counts. One junction end disagrees with the germline gene, perhaps due to a read error. The chain uses TRBV29-1 and TRBJ2-3, with D hard to call. The CDR3 is 13 amino acids. Germline V gene sequence: CDR1 SQVTM, CDR2 ANQGSEA. CDR3 coding DNA: TGCAGCGTCGAAGTAGACAGCACAGATACGCAGTATTTT. Translated: CSVEVDSTDTQYF.

The chain carries TRBV7-6 and TRBJ2-2; the D gene is possibly TRBD2 (6 bases). The CDR3 is made up of 17 amino acids. V gave up 5 bases and J gave up 5 bases, with 21 bases separating them. The germline V gene has CDR1 SGHVS and CDR2 FNYEAQ. CDR3 in amino acids: CASSPNVAGRATGELFF. The CDR3 bases are TGTGCCAGCAGCCCCAACGTAGCCGGGAGAGCGACCGGGGAGCTGTTTTTT.

In its sample, this clone was seen a few times. The chain uses TRBV7-2 and TRBJ2-3, with a possible D match to TRBD2 (5 bases). V was trimmed by 5 bases and J by 2 bases, leaving 14 bases between them. The CDR3 extends over 15 amino acids. Germline CDR1 and CDR2: SGHTA and FQGNSA. The CDR3 nucleotides read TGTGCCAGCAGCCCAGGACTCCTATACACAGATACGCAGTATTTT. Its translation is CASSPGLLYTDTQYF.

This chain connects TRBV4-2 to TRBJ2-5, with D perhaps matching TRBD1 (5 bases). The closer fit of TRBJ2-7 to the DNA end suggests the J call may be wrong. The CDR3 runs to 13 residues. The V gene's germline CDR1 is LGHNA and CDR2 YNFKEQ. CDR3 DNA sequence: TGTGCCAGCAGCACCCAGACAGCCTACGAGCAGTACTTC. It translates to CASSTQTAYEQYF.

The chain links TRBV5-1 to TRBJ2-3; no reliable D call. V was shortened by 5 bases and J by 6 bases, with 13 bases between the two germline ends. The CDR3 is made up of 13 amino acids. Germline V gene lookup returns CDR1 SGHRS and CDR2 YFSETQ. The CDR3 spells CASSSMNGDTQYF. In DNA form, the CDR3 reads TGCGCCAGCAGTTCAATGAACGGGGATACGCAGTATTTT.

The chain joins TRBV9 to TRBJ1-6, with a possible D match to TRBD1 (5 bases). Trimming took 3 bases from V and 2 from J, leaving 12 bases between them. Germline V lookup: CDR1 SGDLS, CDR2 YYNGEE. The CDR3 is made up of 16 amino acids. The CDR3 loop reads CASSETREAYNSPLHF. CDR3 nucleotides: TGTGCCAGCAGCGAAACCAGGGAGGCCTATAATTCACCCCTCCACTTT.

J is TRBJ1-2 and V is TRBV15; D gene ambiguous. This CDR3 is built from 13 residues. V was cut by 0 bases and J by 8 bases, with 10 bases left in between. CDR1 is LNHNV and CDR2 is YYDKDF in the germline V gene (reference sequence). The CDR3 DNA reads as TGTGCCACCAGCAGAGATCTAACTACGGGCTACACCTTC. Protein: CATSRDLTTGYTF.

The rearrangement joins TRBV9 to TRBJ2-2; 7 bases map to TRBD1. V lost 7 bases and J lost 0; bases outside the gene matches: 6. This CDR3 comprises 15 residues. Germline CDR1 SGDLS, CDR2 YYNGEE. Written as DNA, the CDR3 is TGTGCCAGCCGACGGGACAGCTCGAACACCGGGGAGCTGTTTTTT. Its protein is CASRRDSSNTGELFF.

This clone was detected a few times. The V call is TRBV18, the J call TRBJ2-6; D is unclear. Germline lookup yields CDR1 KGHSH and CDR2 LQKENI. Trimming removed 3 bases at V and 1 base at J, with 4 bases between. This CDR3 has 14 amino acids. CDR3: CASSPLSGANVLTF. The CDR3 DNA reads TGTGCCAGCTCACCTTTATCTGGGGCCAACGTCCTGACTTTC.

V gene TRBV6-1 combines with J gene TRBJ1-2; D possibly corresponds to TRBD1 (5 bases). The germline V gene encodes CDR1 MNHNS and CDR2 SASEGT. CDR3 length equals 14 residues. The V and J ends lost 2 bases and 4 bases respectively, with 11 bases between them. The CDR3 sequence is CASSEMGPFYGYTF. The CDR3 DNA sequence: TGTGCCAGCAGTGAAATGGGACCCTTCTATGGCTACACCTTC.

This clone was recorded a few times. CDR3 amino acids: CASSATGTSHEQYF. CDR3 nucleotides: TGTGCCAGCAGCGCCACCGGGACTAGTCACGAGCAGTACTTC. The rearrangement links TRBV9 to TRBJ2-7; 8 nucleotides agree with TRBD2. V dropped 3 bases and J dropped 5; count of bases not matched to a gene: 7. CDR1 is SGDLS, CDR2 YYNGEE, per germline. There are 14 residues in the CDR3.

Ten or more counts support this clone. The chain uses TRBV7-2 and TRBJ2-3, with D hard to call. The CDR3 is made up of 14 amino acids. The V gene lost 5 bases and the J gene lost 0 bases, with 9 bases spanning the gap. Germline CDR1 SGHTA, CDR2 FQGNSA. In nucleotides, the CDR3 is TGTGCCAGCAGCCTCCACTCTAGCACAGATACGCAGTATTTT. Protein product: CASSLHSSTDTQYF.

This clone has a single count. This sequence joins TRBV4-3 and TRBJ2-3, with a possible D match to TRBD2 (5 bases). There are 15 residues in the CDR3. Germline V CDR1 and CDR2: LGHNA, YSLEER. V dropped 5 bases and J dropped 4 bases, with 16 bases sitting between them. The CDR3 bases are TGCGCCAGCAGCGAGAGGGATACGGATTCAGATACGCAGTATTTT. This gives the protein CASSERDTDSDTQYF.

This chain connects TRBV9 to TRBJ2-2; possible D gene TRBD1, 6 bases. Trimming took 8 bases from V and 2 from J, leaving 10 bases between them. Germline values: CDR1 SGDLS, CDR2 YYNGEE. This CDR3 has 13 residues. The CDR3 here is CASLQGNTGELFF. The CDR3 DNA follows: TGTGCCAGTTTACAGGGCAACACCGGGGAGCTGTTTTTT. The entire variable domain, with the rest obtained from reference TRBV9 and TRBJ2-2, is as follows: DSGVTQTPKHLITATGQRVTLRCSPRSGDLSVYWYQQSLDQGLQFLIQYYNGEERAKGNILERFSAQQFPDLHSELNLSSLELGDSALYFCASLQGNTGELFFGEGSRLTVL.